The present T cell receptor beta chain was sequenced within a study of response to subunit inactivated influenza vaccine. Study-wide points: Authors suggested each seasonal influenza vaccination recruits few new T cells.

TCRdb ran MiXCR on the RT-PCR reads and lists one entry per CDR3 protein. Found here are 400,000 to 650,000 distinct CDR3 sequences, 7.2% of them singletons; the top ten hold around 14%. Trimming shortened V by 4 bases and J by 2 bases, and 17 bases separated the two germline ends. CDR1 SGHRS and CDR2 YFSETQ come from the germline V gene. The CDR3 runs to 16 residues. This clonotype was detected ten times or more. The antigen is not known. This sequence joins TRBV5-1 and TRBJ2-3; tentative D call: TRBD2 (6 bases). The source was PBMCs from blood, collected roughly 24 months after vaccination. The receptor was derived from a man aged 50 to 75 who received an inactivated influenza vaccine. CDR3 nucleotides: TGCGCCAGCAGCCTCCGCTGGGGGGTTGCCACAGATACGCAGTATTTT. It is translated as CASSLRWGVATDTQYF.